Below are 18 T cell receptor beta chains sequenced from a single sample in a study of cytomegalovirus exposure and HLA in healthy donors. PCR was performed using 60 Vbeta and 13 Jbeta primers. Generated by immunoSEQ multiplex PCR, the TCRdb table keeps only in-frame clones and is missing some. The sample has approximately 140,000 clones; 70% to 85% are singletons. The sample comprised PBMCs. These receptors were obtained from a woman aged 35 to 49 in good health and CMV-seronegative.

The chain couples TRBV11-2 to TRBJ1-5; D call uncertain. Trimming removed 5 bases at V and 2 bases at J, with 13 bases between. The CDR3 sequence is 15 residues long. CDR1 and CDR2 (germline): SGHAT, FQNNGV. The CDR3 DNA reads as TGTGCCAGCAGCGGGCCGGGGTACGGCAATCAGCCCCAGCATTTT. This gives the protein CASSGPGYGNQPQHF.

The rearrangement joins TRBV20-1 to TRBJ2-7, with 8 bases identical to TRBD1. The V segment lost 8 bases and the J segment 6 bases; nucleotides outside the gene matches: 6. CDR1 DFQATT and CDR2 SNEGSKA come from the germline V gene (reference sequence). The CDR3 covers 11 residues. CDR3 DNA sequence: TGCAGTCCAATGGACAGGGCCGAGCAGTACTTC. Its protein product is CSPMDRAEQYF.

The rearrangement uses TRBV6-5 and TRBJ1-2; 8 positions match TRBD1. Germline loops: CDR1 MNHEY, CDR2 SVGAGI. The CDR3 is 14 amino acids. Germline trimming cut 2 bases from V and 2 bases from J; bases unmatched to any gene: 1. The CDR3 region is CASSYQGANYGYTF. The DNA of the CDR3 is TGTGCCAGCAGTTACCAGGGGGCGAACTATGGCTACACCTTC.

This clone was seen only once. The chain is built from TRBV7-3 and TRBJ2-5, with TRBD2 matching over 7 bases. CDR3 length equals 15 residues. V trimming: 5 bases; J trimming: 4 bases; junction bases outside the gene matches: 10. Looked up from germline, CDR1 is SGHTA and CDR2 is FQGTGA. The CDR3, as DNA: TGTGCCAGCAGCGTAGCGGGTCTCCTTGGAGAGACCCAGTACTTC. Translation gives CASSVAGLLGETQYF.

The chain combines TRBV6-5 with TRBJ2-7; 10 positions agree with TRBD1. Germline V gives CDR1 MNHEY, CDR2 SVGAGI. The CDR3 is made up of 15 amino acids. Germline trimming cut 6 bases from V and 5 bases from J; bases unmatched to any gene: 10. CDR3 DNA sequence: TGTGCCAGCAGCCCCCGCTGGGACAGGGGTCACGAGCAGTACTTC. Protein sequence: CASSPRWDRGHEQYF.

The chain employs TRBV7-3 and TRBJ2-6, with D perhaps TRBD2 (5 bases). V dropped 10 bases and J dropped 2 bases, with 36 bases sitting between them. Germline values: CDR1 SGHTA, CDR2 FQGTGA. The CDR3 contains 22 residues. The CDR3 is CATGLLPVKALQYGPGANVLTF. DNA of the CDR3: TGTGCCACTGGACTCCTGCCGGTTAAAGCCCTACAGTACGGTCCTGGGGCCAACGTCCTGACTTTC.

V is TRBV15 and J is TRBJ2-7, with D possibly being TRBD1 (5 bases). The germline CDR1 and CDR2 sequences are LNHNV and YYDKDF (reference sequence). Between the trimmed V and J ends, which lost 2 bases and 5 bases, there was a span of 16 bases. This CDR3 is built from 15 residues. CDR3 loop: CATSRLQFQGDEQYF. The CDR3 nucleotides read TGTGCCACCAGCAGATTACAATTTCAGGGTGACGAGCAGTACTTC.

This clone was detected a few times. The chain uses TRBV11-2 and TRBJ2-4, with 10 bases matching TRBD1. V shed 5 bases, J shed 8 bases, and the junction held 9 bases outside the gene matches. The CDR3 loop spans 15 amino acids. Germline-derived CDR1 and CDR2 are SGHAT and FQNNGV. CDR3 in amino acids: CASSPERGTGDIQYF. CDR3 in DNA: TGTGCCAGCAGCCCAGAACGGGGGACAGGGGACATTCAGTACTTC.

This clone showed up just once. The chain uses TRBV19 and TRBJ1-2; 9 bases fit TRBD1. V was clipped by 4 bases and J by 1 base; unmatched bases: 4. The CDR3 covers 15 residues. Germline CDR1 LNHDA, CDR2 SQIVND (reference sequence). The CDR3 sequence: CASSNRDRDNYGYTF. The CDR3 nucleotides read TGTGCCAGTAGTAACCGGGACAGGGATAACTATGGCTACACCTTC.

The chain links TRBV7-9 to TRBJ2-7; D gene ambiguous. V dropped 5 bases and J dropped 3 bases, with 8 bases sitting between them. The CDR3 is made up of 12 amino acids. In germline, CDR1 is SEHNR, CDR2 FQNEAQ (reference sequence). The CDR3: CASSSPVYEQYF. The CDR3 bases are TGTGCCAGCAGCAGTCCAGTCTACGAGCAGTACTTC.

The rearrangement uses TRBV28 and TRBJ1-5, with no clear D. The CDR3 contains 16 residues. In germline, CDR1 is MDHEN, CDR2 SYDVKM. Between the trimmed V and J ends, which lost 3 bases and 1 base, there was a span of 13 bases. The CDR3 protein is CASSFSGTESNQPQHF. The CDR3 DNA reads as TGTGCCAGCAGTTTTTCTGGTACAGAAAGCAATCAGCCCCAGCATTTT.

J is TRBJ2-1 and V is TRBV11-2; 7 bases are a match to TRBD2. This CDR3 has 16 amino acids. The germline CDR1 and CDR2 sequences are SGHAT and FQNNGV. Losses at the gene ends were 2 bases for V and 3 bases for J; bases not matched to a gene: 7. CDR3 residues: CASSLYTQRDYNEQFF. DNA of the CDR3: TGTGCCAGCAGCTTATATACCCAGCGGGACTACAATGAGCAGTTCTTC.

The CDR3 DNA reads TGTGCCAGCAGTTCCCCCCTGGGGGGGGGCTTCTACGAGCAGTACTTC. Residues: CASSSPLGGGFYEQYF. The rearrangement joins TRBV28 to TRBJ2-5, with D possibly TRBD2 on 7 matching bases. Matching the DNA end better, TRBJ2-7 makes the J call doubtful. This CDR3 is built from 16 residues. The germline gives CDR1 MDHEN, CDR2 SYDVKM.

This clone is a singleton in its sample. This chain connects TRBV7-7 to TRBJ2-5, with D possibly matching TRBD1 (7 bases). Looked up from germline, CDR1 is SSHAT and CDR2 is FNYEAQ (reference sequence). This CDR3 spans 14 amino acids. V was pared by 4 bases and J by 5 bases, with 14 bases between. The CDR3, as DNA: TGTGCCAGCAGCTCGAGCCCAGGGGGGGAGACCCAGTACTTC. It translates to CASSSSPGGETQYF.

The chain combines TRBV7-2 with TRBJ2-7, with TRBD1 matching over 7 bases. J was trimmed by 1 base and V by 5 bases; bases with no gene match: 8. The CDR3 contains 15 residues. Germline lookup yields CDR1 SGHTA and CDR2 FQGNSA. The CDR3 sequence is CASSGKGDSSYEQYF. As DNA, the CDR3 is TGTGCCAGCAGCGGTAAGGGGGACAGTTCCTACGAGCAGTACTTC.

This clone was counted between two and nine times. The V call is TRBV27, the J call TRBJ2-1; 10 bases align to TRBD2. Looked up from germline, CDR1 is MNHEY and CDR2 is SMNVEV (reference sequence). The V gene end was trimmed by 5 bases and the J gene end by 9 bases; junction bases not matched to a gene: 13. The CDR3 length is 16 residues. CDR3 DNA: TGTGCCAGCAGTCCCCTCGGGGTAGCGGGAGGCGGTGAGCAGTTCTTC. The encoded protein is CASSPLGVAGGGEQFF.

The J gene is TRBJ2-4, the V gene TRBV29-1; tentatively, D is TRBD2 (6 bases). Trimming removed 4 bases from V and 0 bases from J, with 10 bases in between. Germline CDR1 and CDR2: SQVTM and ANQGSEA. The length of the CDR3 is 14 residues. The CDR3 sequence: CSVVGGLAKNIQYF. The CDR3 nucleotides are TGCAGCGTTGTTGGAGGGCTAGCCAAAAACATTCAGTACTTC.

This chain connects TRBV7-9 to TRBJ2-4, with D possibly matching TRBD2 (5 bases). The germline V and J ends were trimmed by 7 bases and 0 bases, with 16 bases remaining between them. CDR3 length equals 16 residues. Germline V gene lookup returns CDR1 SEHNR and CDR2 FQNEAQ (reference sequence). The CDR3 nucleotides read TGTGCCAGCAACCCGCCTAGCTTGTTAGCCAAAAACATTCAGTACTTC. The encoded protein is CASNPPSLLAKNIQYF.